The 4 T cell receptor beta chains reported below all come from one sample, sequenced in a study of blood T cell repertoires in COVID-19. This table comes from immunoSEQ multiplex PCR, and its TCRdb copy is limited to in-frame clones, with some not included. There are about 34,000 clones in the sample; approximately 80% occur only once, and approximately 30% lies in the top ten. The sequencing sample was made of peripheral blood. All receptors come from an elderly man with acute or convalescent COVID-19.

This clone was seen ten or more times. The gene calls are TRBV7-6 and TRBJ2-5, with 12 positions matching TRBD2. The CDR3 length is 15 residues. In germline, CDR1 is SGHVS, CDR2 FNYEAQ. Germline trimming cut 5 bases from V and 5 bases from J; bases unmatched to any gene: 6. The CDR3 DNA is TGTGCCAGCAGCCCCAGGACTAGCGGGACCGAGACCCAGTACTTC. Residues: CASSPRTSGTETQYF.

The chain carries TRBV9 and TRBJ2-5; a weak D match, TRBD1 (6 bases). V shed 2 bases and J shed 1 base, with 9 bases lying between them. The CDR3 spans 14 residues. Germline V gene sequence: CDR1 SGDLS, CDR2 YYNGEE. CDR3 sequence reads: CASSVSTGQETQYF. The CDR3 bases are TGTGCCAGCAGCGTGTCGACAGGCCAAGAGACCCAGTACTTC.

This clone was observed a few times. The chain uses TRBV1 and TRBJ2-7; the table's D call of TRBD1 was not tested on the DNA. TRBV1 is shown as a pseudogene. The length of the CDR3 is 15 residues. Here the CDR3 DNA reads TGCACCAGCAGCCAAGGTGGGACAGGGACCTACGAGCAGTACTTC. It codes for CTSSQGGTGTYEQYF.

The V gene is TRBV28, the J gene TRBJ1-3; D is undetermined. The CDR3 extends over 15 amino acids. Germline CDR1 MDHEN, CDR2 SYDVKM. V was shortened by 3 bases and J by 0 bases, with 9 bases between the two germline ends. The CDR3 loop is CASSFPSSSGNTIYF. CDR3 nucleotide sequence: TGTGCCAGCAGTTTTCCCTCGAGCTCTGGAAACACCATATATTTT.